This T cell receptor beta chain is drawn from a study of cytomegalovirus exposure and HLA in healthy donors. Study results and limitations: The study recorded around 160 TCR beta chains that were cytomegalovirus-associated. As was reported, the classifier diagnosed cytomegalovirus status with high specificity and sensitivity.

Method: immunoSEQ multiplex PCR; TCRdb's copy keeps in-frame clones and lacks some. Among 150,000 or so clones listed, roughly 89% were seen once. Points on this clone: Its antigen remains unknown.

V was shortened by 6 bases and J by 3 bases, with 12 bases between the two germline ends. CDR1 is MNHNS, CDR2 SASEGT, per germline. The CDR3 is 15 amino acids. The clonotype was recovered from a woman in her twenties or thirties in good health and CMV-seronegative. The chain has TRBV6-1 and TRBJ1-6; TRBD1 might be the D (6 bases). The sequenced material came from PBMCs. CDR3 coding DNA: TGTGCCAGCAGAGTGGACAGAAACTATAATTCACCCCTCCACTTT. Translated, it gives CASRVDRNYNSPLHF.